This T cell receptor (beta chain) was sequenced during a study of response to subunit inactivated influenza vaccine. The study, taken as a whole, reports: It was suggested by the authors that few new T cells are recruited by each seasonal influenza vaccination.

V dropped 8 bases and J dropped 4 bases, with 5 bases sitting between them. There are 10 residues in the CDR3. CDR1 is SNHLY, CDR2 FYNNEI, per germline. A single record per CDR3 protein comes from TCRdb applying MiXCR to the RT-PCR reads. The sample gives 500,000 to 600,000 distinct CDR3 sequences, 16% of which show up once; approximately 3% is in the top ten. About this clonotype itself: The antigen is undetermined.

The material sequenced was CD4+ T cells sorted from PBMCs, taken about 24 months after vaccination. The sequence derives from a man between 50 and 69 years old who received an inactivated influenza vaccine. The rearrangement links TRBV2 to TRBJ1-2, with D unresolved. The CDR3 region is CASSSYGYTF. DNA of the CDR3: TGTGCCAGCTCGTCCTATGGCTACACCTTC.